These T cell receptor beta chains were read from a single sample in a study of response to subunit inactivated influenza vaccine. TCRdb reprocessed the RT-PCR reads with MiXCR, giving one entry per CDR3 protein. The sample includes about 160,000 distinct CDR3 sequences, roughly a tenth of them seen just once. This material consisted of non-naive T cells sorted from PBMCs, taken 35 to 45 days after vaccination. Source of these receptors: a man aged 45-65 years who received an inactivated influenza vaccine. CDR3s include the opening cysteine and the closing phenylalanine or tryptophan. D genes are given only for firm matches. Size tells how often a clone was seen (once, few, many) or the class of an expanded clone, and some rows leave it out.

d_call	j_call	v_call	clone_size	cdr3_nt	cdr3_aa
NA	TRBJ1-1	TRBV5-1	NA	TGCGCCAGCAGCTTGGCCAGGGGGAACACTGAAGCTTTCTTT	CASSLARGNTEAFF
NA	TRBJ2-7	TRBV2	few	TGTGCCAGCAGTGTCCAGGCCGGTGTGGGCGAGCAGTACTTC	CASSVQAGVGEQYF
TRBD1	TRBJ2-1	TRBV6-1	NA	TGTGCCAGCATCGAGGGACAGGGGGCGTTAGTTCGGAATGAGCAGTTCTTC	CASIEGQGALVRNEQFF
TRBD1	TRBJ2-7	TRBV4-3	few	TGCGCCAGCAGCCGCCTGACAGGGGTCAGCTCCTACGAGCAGTACTTC	CASSRLTGVSSYEQYF
NA	TRBJ1-2	TRBV7-9	few	TGTGCCAGCAGCCCGTACAGGGAAGGTGGCTACACCTTC	CASSPYREGGYTF
TRBD1	TRBJ2-4	TRBV5-6	few	TGTGCCAGCAGCTGGGGACCCCGGGACAGAAAAAACATTCAGTACTTC	CASSWGPRDRKNIQYF
TRBD1	TRBJ2-2	TRBV20-1	NA	TGCAGTGCTATCAGGACAGGGTCCGCCGGGGAGCTGTTTTTT	CSAIRTGSAGELFF
NA	TRBJ2-1	TRBV20-1	few	TGCAGTGCTACGACCGACTTATCCTACAATGAGCAGTTCTTC	CSATTDLSYNEQFF
NA	TRBJ2-1	TRBV21-1	NA	TGTGCCAGCAGTATTAAAAATCCTCAGCGGGGGTCCTACAATGAGCAGTTCTTC	CASSIKNPQRGSYNEQFF
NA	TRBJ2-3	TRBV7-8	NA	TGTGCCAGCAGCCGGCGGACGGGCCCCACAGATACGCAGTATTTT	CASSRRTGPTDTQYF
NA	TRBJ2-3	TRBV5-1	few	TGCGCCAGCAGCTTGGACAGGCCGAGGTCAGATACGCAGTATTTT	CASSLDRPRSDTQYF
NA	TRBJ1-3	TRBV12-3/TRBV12-4	few	TGTGCCAGCAGTTTTCCCGGGCGTGTGGGAAACACCATATATTTT	CASSFPGRVGNTIYF
TRBD2	TRBJ2-3	TRBV12-3/TRBV12-4	NA	TGTGCCAGCAGGGCCCAAGGACTAGCGGACACAGATACGCAGTATTTT	CASRAQGLADTDTQYF
TRBD1	TRBJ2-2	TRBV19	many	TGTGCCAGTAGAAACAGGGGGTCCACCGGGGAGCTGTTTTTT	CASRNRGSTGELFF
NA	TRBJ2-1	TRBV18	NA	TGTGCCAGCTCACTCGGCTCCCTGATCATGAATGAGCAGTTCTTC	CASSLGSLIMNEQFF
NA	TRBJ2-1	TRBV7-2	many	TGTGCCAGCAGCTCAAACACAGGCGGGTCCTACAATGAGCAGTTCTTC	CASSSNTGGSYNEQFF
TRBD2	TRBJ2-1	TRBV5-1	NA	TGCGCCAGCAGCTTGGGGGCTAGCGGGAGCGGTATGAATGAGCAGATCTTC	CASSLGASGSGMNEQIF